This T cell receptor (beta chain) was obtained from a study of CD8 T cells in Susac syndrome (dated by TCRdb to the late 2010s). As for the study more broadly: Repertoire sequencing was used to test whether CD8+ T cell activation and differentiation in Susac syndrome was antigen driven. Study-level results and caveats: The study acknowledged that relatively few individuals were included in the TCR sequencing and HLA analysis.

With regard to this clonotype: Its antigen is still unknown. No base qualities exist here, and no much larger clone lies one base off it.

RNA was extracted with the RNeasy kit and roughly 0.45 to 1 ug was reverse transcribed using random hexamers. The immunoSEQ multiplex PCR assay, covering 54 Vbeta and 13 Jbeta segments, was used to amplify TCR beta CDR3 regions. PCR amplification bias was corrected by using a synthetic template baseline for primer optimization and computational correction. In the source study's methods: Reads were annotated to V, D and J genes according to IMGT and were analyzed with immunoSEQ Analyzer, with only productive sequences retained. To calculate clonality, Shannon entropy was normalized by log2 of the number of productive unique sequences and then subtracted from one. For each patient and control, public and private clones were evaluated within the 100 most prevalent clones. Clones were defined as Susac-specific if absent from the healthy and MS cohorts, from more than 900 published viral clones and from other ImmuneACCESS disease sequences. The raw public data were reprocessed by TCRdb itself: fastp quality trimming at Q25, MiXCR clonotype calling, in-frame beta chains only. Here each entry gathers all rows of one CDR3 protein and keeps the most common genes and DNA. Here the V and J calls rest on TCRdb's processing, not on the authors' analysis. Across this sample there are roughly 200,000 distinct CDR3 sequences, with 85% to 95% seen only once. The ten largest clonotypes hold 0.07% to 0.095% of the sample.

Peripheral blood CD8+ and CD4+ T cells from healthy donors, Susac syndrome patients and multiple sclerosis patients were profiled using high-throughput TCR beta sequencing. Treatment-naive patients with stable or active relapsing-remitting disease fulfilling revised McDonald criteria were used as multiple sclerosis controls. Bulk CD8+ and CD4+ T cells were purified by magnetic negative isolation, whereas CD8+ TEMRA cells were enriched by FACS. Blood was drawn into EDTA tubes, processed within 24 hours, and PBMCs were isolated by density gradient centrifugation. PBMCs intended for TCR sequencing were frozen in liquid nitrogen and were later thawed in a 37 degrees C water bath. The sorted or isolated CD4+, CD8+ and CD8+ TEMRA cells had a purity of 90% or higher. In the germline V gene, CDR1 corresponds to MNHEY and CDR2 to SVGEGT. The CDR3 runs 15 amino acids, cysteine and phenylalanine included. Kept here is only the CDR3 DNA, which spans 45 bases and is read in frame from base 1. V ends up 2 bases short and J 4 bases short, with an unmatched junction base count of 6.

This receptor chain uses TRBV6-2 or TRBV6-3 and TRBJ2-5; 8 bases in the middle match TRBD2. The sequence derives from a human donor with multiple sclerosis. The sample was CD4+ T cells from PBMCs. The DNA is TGTGCCAGCAGTTACCAAGCGGGGGAGCTAGAGACCCAGTACTTC. Its amino acids are CASSYQAGELETQYF.